The text below deals with one T cell receptor (beta chain). Its antigen remains unidentified. Using less than 12 ml of fresh peripheral blood, PBMCs were prepared. RNA transcripts gave rise to amplified TCR beta CDR3 regions. The TCR CDR3 first-round RT-PCR relied on the HTBI primer set. TCRdb re-analysed the multiplex PCR reads in MiXCR, keeping a single row per CDR3 protein. Found here are hundreds of thousands of distinct CDR3 sequences, approximately 25% of them singletons; the top ten hold over 70%. Germline CDR1 is MNHNS and CDR2 is SASEGT. The CDR3 has 13 amino acids. V lost 6 bases, J lost 5 bases, and 13 bases lay in between. The source of the sample is a study of T cells in Graves' hyperthyroidism and ophthalmopathy. The study, taken as a whole, reports: Blood also contained most expanded thyroid clonotypes above 0.001. For ophthalmopathy, model prediction preceded onset by a median roughly 5.9 months.

Specimen: blood. The sequence was collected from a man aged 50 or older with Graves' hyperthyroidism. The V and J genes are TRBV6-1 and TRBJ2-5; the D gene is possibly TRBD1 (6 bases). The CDR3 nucleotides read TGTGCCAGCAGACAGGGTGTCTACGAGACCCAGTACTTC. Translating it yields CASRQGVYETQYF.